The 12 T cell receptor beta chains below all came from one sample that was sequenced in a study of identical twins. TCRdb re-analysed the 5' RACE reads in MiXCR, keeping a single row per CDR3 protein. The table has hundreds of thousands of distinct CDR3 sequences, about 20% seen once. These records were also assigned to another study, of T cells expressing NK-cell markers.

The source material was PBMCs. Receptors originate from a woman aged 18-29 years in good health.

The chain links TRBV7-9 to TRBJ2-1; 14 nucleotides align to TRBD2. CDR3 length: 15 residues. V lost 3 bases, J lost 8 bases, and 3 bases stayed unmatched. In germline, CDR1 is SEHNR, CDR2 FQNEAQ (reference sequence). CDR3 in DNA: TGTGCCAGCAGCTTGACTAGCGGGGGGGTTCATGAGCAGTTCTTC. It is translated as CASSLTSGGVHEQFF.

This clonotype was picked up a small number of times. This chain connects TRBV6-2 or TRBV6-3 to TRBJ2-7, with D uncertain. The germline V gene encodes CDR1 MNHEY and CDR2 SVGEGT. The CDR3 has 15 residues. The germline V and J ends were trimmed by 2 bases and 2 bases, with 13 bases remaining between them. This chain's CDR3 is CASSYKVIGAYEQYF. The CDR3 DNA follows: TGTGCCAGCAGTTACAAGGTTATCGGAGCCTACGAGCAGTACTTC.

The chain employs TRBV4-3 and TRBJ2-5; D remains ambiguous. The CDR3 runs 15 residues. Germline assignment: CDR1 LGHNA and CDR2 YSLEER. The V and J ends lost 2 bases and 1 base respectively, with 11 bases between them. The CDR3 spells CASSQLSGGQETQYF. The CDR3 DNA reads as TGCGCCAGCAGCCAACTGTCAGGCGGCCAAGAGACCCAGTACTTC.

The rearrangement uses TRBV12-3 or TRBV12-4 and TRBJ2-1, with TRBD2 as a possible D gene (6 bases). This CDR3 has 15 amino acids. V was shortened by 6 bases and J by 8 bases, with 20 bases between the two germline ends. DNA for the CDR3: TGTGCCAGCAGACGCGGGGCGGGGTTGGCTGATGAGCAGTTCTTC. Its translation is CASRRGAGLADEQFF.

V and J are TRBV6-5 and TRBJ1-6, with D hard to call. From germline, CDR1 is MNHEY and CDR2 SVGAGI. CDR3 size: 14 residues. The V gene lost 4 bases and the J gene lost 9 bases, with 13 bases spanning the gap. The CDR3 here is CASSFEPLGSPLHF. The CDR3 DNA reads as TGTGCCAGCAGTTTCGAGCCGCTCGGTTCACCCCTCCACTTT.

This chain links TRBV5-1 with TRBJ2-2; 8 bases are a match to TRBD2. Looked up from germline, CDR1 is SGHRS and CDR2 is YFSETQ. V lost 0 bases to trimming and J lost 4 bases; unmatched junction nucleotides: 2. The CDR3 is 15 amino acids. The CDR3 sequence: CASSLERGRTGELFF. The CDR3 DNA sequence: TGCGCCAGCAGCTTGGAGCGGGGGCGCACCGGGGAGCTGTTTTTT.

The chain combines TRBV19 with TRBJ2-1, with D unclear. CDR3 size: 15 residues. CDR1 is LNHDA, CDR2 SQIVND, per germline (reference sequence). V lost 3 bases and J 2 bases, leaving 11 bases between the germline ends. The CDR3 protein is CASSIRPNPYNEQFF. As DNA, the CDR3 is TGTGCCAGTAGTATTCGACCCAATCCCTACAATGAGCAGTTCTTC. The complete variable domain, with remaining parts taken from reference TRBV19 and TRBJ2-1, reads DGGITQSPKYLFRKEGQNVTLSCEQNLNHDAMYWYRQDPGQGLRLIYYSQIVNDFQKGDIAEGYSVSREKKESFPLTVTSAQKNPTAFYLCASSIRPNPYNEQFFGPGTRLTVL.

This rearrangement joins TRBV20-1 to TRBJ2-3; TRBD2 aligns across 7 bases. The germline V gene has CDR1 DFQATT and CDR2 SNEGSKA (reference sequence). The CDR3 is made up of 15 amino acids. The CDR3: CMFGAGSGRTDTQYF. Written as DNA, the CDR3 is TGCATGTTCGGAGCGGGGTCGGGAAGGACAGATACGCAGTATTTT.

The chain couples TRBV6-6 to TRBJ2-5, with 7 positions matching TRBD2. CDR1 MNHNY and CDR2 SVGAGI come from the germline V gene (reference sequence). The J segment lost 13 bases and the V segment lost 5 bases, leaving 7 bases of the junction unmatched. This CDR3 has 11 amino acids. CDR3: CASSTGGGRYF. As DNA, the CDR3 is TGTGCCAGCAGTACTGGGGGGGGTAGGTACTTC.

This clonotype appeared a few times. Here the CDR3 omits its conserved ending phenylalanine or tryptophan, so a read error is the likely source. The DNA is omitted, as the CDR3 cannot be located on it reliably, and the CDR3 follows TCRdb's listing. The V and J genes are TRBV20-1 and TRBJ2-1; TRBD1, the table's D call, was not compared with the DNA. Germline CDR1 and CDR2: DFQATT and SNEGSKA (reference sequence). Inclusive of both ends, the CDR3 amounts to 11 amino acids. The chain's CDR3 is CSARQDREPLS.

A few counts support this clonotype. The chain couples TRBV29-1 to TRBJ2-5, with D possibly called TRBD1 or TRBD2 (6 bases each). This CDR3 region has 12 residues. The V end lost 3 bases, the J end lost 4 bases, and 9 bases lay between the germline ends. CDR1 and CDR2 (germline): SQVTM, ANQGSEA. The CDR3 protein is CSVEEGVETQYF. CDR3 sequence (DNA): TGCAGCGTTGAGGAGGGGGTAGAGACCCAGTACTTC.

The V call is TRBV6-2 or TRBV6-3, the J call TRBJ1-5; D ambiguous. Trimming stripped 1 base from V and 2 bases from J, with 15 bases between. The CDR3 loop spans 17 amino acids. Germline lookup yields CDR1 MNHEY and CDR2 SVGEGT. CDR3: CASSYYPSSGRNQPQHF. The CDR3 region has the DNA TGTGCCAGCAGTTACTATCCCTCCTCTGGGCGCAATCAGCCCCAGCATTTT.